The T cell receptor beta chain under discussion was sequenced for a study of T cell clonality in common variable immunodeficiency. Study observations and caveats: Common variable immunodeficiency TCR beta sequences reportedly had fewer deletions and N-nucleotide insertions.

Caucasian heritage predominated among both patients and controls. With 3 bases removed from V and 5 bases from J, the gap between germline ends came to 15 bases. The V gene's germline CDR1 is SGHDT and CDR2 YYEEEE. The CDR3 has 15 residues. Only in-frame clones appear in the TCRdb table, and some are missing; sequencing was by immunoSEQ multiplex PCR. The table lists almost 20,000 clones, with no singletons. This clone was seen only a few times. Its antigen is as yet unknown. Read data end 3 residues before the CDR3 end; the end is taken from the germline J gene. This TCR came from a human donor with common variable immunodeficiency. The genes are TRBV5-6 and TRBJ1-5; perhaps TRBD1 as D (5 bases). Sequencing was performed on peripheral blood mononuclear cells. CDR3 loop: CASSYRQKPDQPQHF. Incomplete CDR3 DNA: TGTGCCAGCAGCTACCGACAGAAGCCCGATCAGCCC. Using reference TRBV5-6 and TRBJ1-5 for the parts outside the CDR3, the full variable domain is DAGVTQSPTHLIKTRGQQVTLRCSPKSGHDTVSWYQQALGQGPQFIFQYYEEEERQRGNFPDRFSGHQFPNYSSELNVNALLLGDSALYLCASSYRQKPDQPQHFGDGTRLSIL.